A single sample is the source of the 12 T cell receptor beta chains below, sequenced in a study of shared clonotypes between healthy human individuals (dated by TCRdb to about 2020). CD8 naive samples were CD45RO-negative cells positively selected for CCR7, giving a CD45RA+CCR7+ population that excluded TemRA cells. The protocol used for the library was the immunoSEQ multiplex PCR assay. TCRdb retrieved this table from immuneACCESS and kept in-frame rearrangements only. Not all clones are present; in checked studies, unresolved V genes account for under half, and no reason is known for the remainder. Present in this sample are about 2,100,000 clones, about 93% of which were seen just once. About 1.8% of the sample is taken by the ten largest. Sequencing was performed on naive CD8+ T cells from PBMCs. The cell subset or site label, as the study defines it: CD45RA+CCR7+. These receptors came from a man between 18 and 29 years old in good health. Some clones in this sample may be carry-over from other donors' samples.

The chain couples TRBV18 to TRBJ2-5; D ambiguous. The CDR3 sequence is 13 residues long. V lost 2 bases and J lost 5, with 9 bases in between. Germline lookup yields CDR1 KGHSH and CDR2 LQKENI. CDR3 coding DNA: TGTGCCAGCTCACCAGAGAGGTGGGAGACCCAGTACTTC. It is translated as CASSPERWETQYF.

The genes are TRBV23-1 and TRBJ1-5, with D hard to call. TRBV23-1 is known as an ORF, though its function is uncertain. Trimming shortened V by 2 bases and J by 8 bases, and 10 bases separated the two germline ends. The CDR3 sequence is 13 residues long. CDR3 residues: CASSQKSGEPQHF. CDR3 nucleotide sequence: TGCGCCAGCAGTCAAAAGTCTGGTGAGCCCCAGCATTTT.

The chain has TRBV7-2 and TRBJ2-7; TRBD1 aligns across 8 bases. Looked up from germline, CDR1 is SGHTA and CDR2 is FQGNSA. The CDR3 has 15 residues. Trimming removed 4 bases from V and 0 bases from J; junction bases left unmatched: 5. As DNA, the CDR3 is TGTGCCAGCAGCTACGGACAGGGCCCCTCCTACGAGCAGTACTTC. Translated: CASSYGQGPSYEQYF.

The gene calls are TRBV19 and TRBJ2-1, with D maybe TRBD2 (6 bases). V was shortened by 6 bases and J by 11 bases, with 11 bases between the two germline ends. Germline values: CDR1 LNHDA, CDR2 SQIVND (reference sequence). This CDR3 is built from 11 residues. CDR3 sequence: CASSSGLKQFF. CDR3 DNA sequence: TGTGCCAGTAGCTCGGGACTGAAGCAGTTCTTC.

The chain is built from TRBV10-3 and TRBJ1-2, with 7 bases aligning to TRBD1. The CDR3 covers 13 residues. Germline V gives CDR1 ENHRY, CDR2 SYGVKD. Losses at the gene ends were 6 bases for V and 6 bases for J; bases not matched to a gene: 7. CDR3 sequence reads: CAIRDRLSDGYTF. The CDR3 DNA reads TGTGCCATCAGGGACAGGTTATCCGATGGCTACACCTTC.

J is TRBJ2-7 and V is TRBV10-3; TRBD1 is a possible D gene (5 bases). This CDR3 has 16 residues. V lost 4 bases, J lost 0 bases, and 16 bases lay in between. Germline V lookup: CDR1 ENHRY, CDR2 SYGVKD. The CDR3 DNA reads TGTGCCATCAGTGCATTCCAAAGGACAAGCTCCTACGAGCAGTACTTC. It is translated as CAISAFQRTSSYEQYF.

In this sample, this clone turned up a few times. The V and J genes are TRBV9 and TRBJ1-3; D not resolved. CDR1 and CDR2 (germline): SGDLS, YYNGEE. The CDR3 extends over 11 amino acids. Deletions cut 6 bases from V and 3 bases from J, with 4 bases between. The CDR3 protein is CASKNGNTIYF. The CDR3 DNA follows: TGTGCCAGCAAGAATGGAAACACCATATATTTT.

The J gene is TRBJ1-2, the V gene TRBV9, with D perhaps TRBD1 (6 bases). CDR1 is SGDLS and CDR2 is YYNGEE in the germline V gene. The ends were cut back, 0 bases at V and 8 bases at J, with 11 bases in the middle. This CDR3 spans 13 amino acids. CDR3 residues: CASSVEGGGGYTF. CDR3 in DNA: TGTGCCAGCAGCGTAGAAGGGGGAGGAGGCTACACCTTC. The entire variable domain, with the rest obtained from reference TRBV9 and TRBJ1-2, is as follows: DSGVTQTPKHLITATGQRVTLRCSPRSGDLSVYWYQQSLDQGLQFLIQYYNGEERAKGNILERFSAQQFPDLHSELNLSSLELGDSALYFCASSVEGGGGYTFGSGTRLTVV.

The J gene is TRBJ1-2, the V gene TRBV28; 8 bases fit TRBD1. CDR1 is MDHEN and CDR2 is SYDVKM in the germline V gene. V was pared by 6 bases and J by 4 bases, with 7 bases of the junction left unmatched. The CDR3 totals 14 residues. For the CDR3, the DNA is TGTGCCAGCAGAAATACAGGGGGGGCCTATGGCTACACCTTC. It yields the protein CASRNTGGAYGYTF.

The genes are TRBV4-3 and TRBJ2-5, with D tentatively TRBD1 (6 bases). This CDR3 region has 17 residues. Germline V lookup: CDR1 LGHNA, CDR2 YSLEER. V gave up 0 bases and J gave up 5 bases, with 19 bases separating them. CDR3 sequence reads: CASSQDLVGGPDETQYF. DNA of the CDR3: TGCGCCAGCAGCCAAGATTTGGTAGGGGGTCCTGATGAGACCCAGTACTTC.

The genes are TRBV27 and TRBJ2-1, with TRBD2 matching over 7 bases. V lost 8 bases, J lost 1 base, and 14 bases stayed unmatched. The CDR3 contains 17 residues. From germline, CDR1 is MNHEY and CDR2 SMNVEV (reference sequence). This chain's CDR3 is CASVPLRASGSYNEQFF. CDR3 DNA sequence: TGTGCCAGCGTCCCCCTACGGGCTAGCGGTTCCTACAATGAGCAGTTCTTC.

The chain has TRBV18 and TRBJ2-3; D is undetermined. The CDR3 is made up of 16 amino acids. CDR1 is KGHSH and CDR2 is LQKENI in the germline V gene. Trimming stripped 3 bases from V and 4 bases from J, with 17 bases between. CDR3 sequence reads: CASSPPKGESADTQYF. DNA for the CDR3: TGTGCCAGCTCACCCCCCAAAGGCGAGTCGGCAGATACGCAGTATTTT.